This is a list of T cell receptor beta chains from one sample in a study of naive and memory T cell subsets. Via MiXCR, TCRdb re-called the UMI-ligation and nested PCR reads, giving one row per CDR3 protein. In the table there are under 150,000 distinct CDR3 sequences, about 20% of which are singletons. Sequencing input: naive CD8+ T cells from blood. The receptors originated from a human donor in good health. CDR3s include the opening cysteine and the closing phenylalanine or tryptophan. The size field is filled for only some rows; it gives once, few, many or a size class.

clone_size | j_call | v_call | cdr3_aa
- | TRBJ2-6 | TRBV12-3/TRBV12-4 | CASSFFGGDSGANVLTF
few | TRBJ2-5 | TRBV11-2 | CASSLADETQYF
- | TRBJ2-7 | TRBV29-1 | CSVVPFNSYEQYF
few | TRBJ2-5 | TRBV2 | CASSETGPVQETQYF
- | TRBJ2-1 | TRBV7-6 | CASSLVLAGGPGEQFF
- | TRBJ2-1 | TRBV12-3/TRBV12-4 | CASSLGEGMNHEQFF
- | TRBJ1-1 | TRBV4-3 | CASSQRGPPGEAFF
- | TRBJ2-3 | TRBV20-1 | CSARAVLTGSTDTQYF
few | TRBJ2-7 | TRBV5-1 | CASSFSSGRVYEQYF
few | TRBJ1-6 | TRBV28 | CASSLYRGPNSPLHF
few | TRBJ2-2 | TRBV29-1 | CSVEPNSSPGELFF
- | TRBJ2-7 | TRBV29-1 | CSVSNPGQGAYEQYF
- | TRBJ2-1 | TRBV29-1 | CSVVWTTYNEQFF
- | TRBJ1-1 | TRBV4-1 | CASSQGEGTEAFF
few | TRBJ2-5 | TRBV7-9 | CASSLSREETQYF
- | TRBJ2-7 | TRBV28 | CASSLVQGPEGSYEQYF
- | TRBJ2-7 | TRBV5-1 | CASSFSTTYEQYF
few | TRBJ2-1 | TRBV24-1 | CATSDPVLAGGEQFF
few | TRBJ2-1 | TRBV7-8 | CASSLLGGRRRYEQFF
- | TRBJ2-4 | TRBV7-9 | CASSLVPSKTSGGAKNIQYF
few | TRBJ1-4 | TRBV7-6 | CASSLWVNEKLFF
- | TRBJ1-5 | TRBV27 | CASSLRGASNQPQHF
few | TRBJ2-3 | TRBV4-3 | CASSQDDSPTDTQYF
- | TRBJ2-3 | TRBV12-5 | CASAEYSTDTQYF
- | TRBJ2-1 | TRBV19 | CASSIPSSEQFF
few | TRBJ2-1 | TRBV20-1 | CSAGTSGAYNEQFF
many | TRBJ2-7 | TRBV10-3 | CAISEGTGNEQYF